A selection of T cell receptor beta chains follows, all from one sample in a study of a mutant IDH1 vaccine in newly diagnosed glioma. Assay: immunoSEQ multiplex PCR; the TCRdb copy retains only in-frame clones and omits some. The sample lists 35,000 to 40,000 clones; roughly 80% were seen once. These receptors have no identified antigens. This specimen was PBMCs, taken from a glioma patient whose treatment included an IDH1 peptide vaccine. These TCRs come from a man aged 40-49 years with glioma. CDR3s include the opening cysteine and the closing phenylalanine or tryptophan. D genes are given only for firm matches.

d_gene,j_gene,v_gene,CDR3aa
-,TRBJ2-7,TRBV28,CASSTPGPQRKQYF
-,TRBJ1-1,TRBV5-1,CASSLEGLSGTEAFF
-,TRBJ2-5,TRBV5-5,CASSFGQTQYF
TRBD2,TRBJ2-5,TRBV7-8,CASSLESSGRYQETQYF
-,TRBJ1-1,TRBV4-1,CASSPYLIQGLNTEAFF
TRBD1,TRBJ1-5,TRBV7-2,CASSPGGTSGSRNQPQHF
-,TRBJ2-1,TRBV7-8,CASSLGPGQYNEQFF
TRBD1,TRBJ1-2,TRBV4-3,CASRLEPGTAFYGYTF
-,TRBJ1-1,TRBV15,CATSRGTGLNTEAFF
-,TRBJ1-5,TRBV19,CASSTRWEGSNQPQHF
TRBD2,TRBJ2-1,TRBV7-8,CASSRGLAGGSSYNEQFF
TRBD1,TRBJ2-5,TRBV12-5,CASGRNRGLETQYF
-,TRBJ1-1,TRBV6-6,CASRAGRGWTEAFF
-,TRBJ1-5,TRBV19,CASNTGTQSLVQPQHF
-,TRBJ1-1,TRBV4-1,CASSHRGTEAFF
-,TRBJ2-1,TRBV4-3,CASSQDLMGGYNEQFF
-,TRBJ2-3,TRBV2,CASSERGTTEKYF
TRBD2,TRBJ2-7,TRBV29-1,CSVGFPGLAGVEEF